The 19 T cell receptor beta chains given below trace back to one sample, sequenced in a study of blood T cell repertoires in COVID-19. The protocol was immunoSEQ multiplex PCR, while the TCRdb copy is restricted to in-frame clones and leaves out a portion. The table has over 250,000 clones, around 85% seen once. Sequencing used peripheral blood. The receptors shown here come from a woman in her 70s with acute or convalescent COVID-19.

This clone was observed a single time. The rearrangement joins TRBV10-3 to TRBJ2-7; 10 bases agree with TRBD1. Germline V lookup: CDR1 ENHRY, CDR2 SYGVKD. CDR3 length: 14 residues. Germline trimming cut 9 bases from V and 7 bases from J; bases unmatched to any gene: 12. The DNA of the CDR3 is TGTGCCATTCAACCCGGGACAGGGGTTTGGGAGCAGTACTTC. It yields the protein CAIQPGTGVWEQYF.

CDR3 protein: CSASNKYGYTF. DNA of the CDR3: TGCAGTGCTAGTAACAAATATGGCTACACCTTC. The chain couples TRBV20-1 to TRBJ1-2; D uncertain. Germline assignment: CDR1 DFQATT and CDR2 SNEGSKA (reference sequence). The CDR3 runs 11 residues. The V and J ends lost 3 bases and 5 bases respectively, with 7 bases between them.

CDR3: CASSPPGYRGAEELFF. CDR3 nucleotide sequence: TGTGCCAGCTCACCACCGGGATACAGGGGGGCCGAGGAGCTGTTTTTT. The rearrangement joins TRBV18 to TRBJ2-2; 8 nucleotides align to TRBD1. V dropped 0 bases and J dropped 10; count of bases not matched to a gene: 10. Germline assignment: CDR1 KGHSH and CDR2 LQKENI. This CDR3 is 16 amino acids long.

The chain uses TRBV13 and TRBJ1-3; the match to TRBD1 covers 8 bases. The CDR3 totals 19 residues. The J segment lost 4 bases and the V segment lost 5 bases, leaving 19 bases of the junction unmatched. CDR1 is PRHDT, CDR2 FYEKMQ, per germline (reference sequence). CDR3: CASSLDHLGTTGVGNTIYF. The CDR3 DNA is TGTGCCAGCAGCCTCGACCACCTTGGCACGACAGGGGTAGGAAACACCATATATTTT.

The chain joins TRBV29-1 to TRBJ2-3; no clear D gene. Germline loops: CDR1 SQVTM, CDR2 ANQGSEA. The CDR3 covers 11 residues. V dropped 3 bases and J dropped 7 bases, with 8 bases sitting between them. The CDR3 sequence: CSVEVAYTQYF. In nucleotides, the CDR3 is TGCAGCGTTGAGGTTGCGTATACGCAGTATTTT.

In its sample, this clone was seen a few times. The chain joins TRBV7-9 to TRBJ1-2; maybe TRBD1 (5 bases). This CDR3 has 16 residues. Germline CDR1 is SEHNR and CDR2 is FQNEAQ (reference sequence). Trimming stripped 2 bases from V and 0 bases from J, with 13 bases between. The CDR3 here is CASSLSMTVTNYGYTF. In DNA form, the CDR3 reads TGTGCCAGCAGCTTAAGTATGACAGTCACTAACTATGGCTACACCTTC.

The rearrangement links TRBV27 to TRBJ2-1; 7 nucleotides agree with TRBD2. The V and J ends lost 5 bases and 0 bases, in that order; junction bases with no gene match: 7. The CDR3 is made up of 16 amino acids. From germline, CDR1 is MNHEY and CDR2 SMNVEV (reference sequence). The CDR3 DNA sequence: TGTGCCAGCAGTCACTTAGCGGGTTCCTCCTACAATGAGCAGTTCTTC. It translates to CASSHLAGSSYNEQFF.

The V call is TRBV6-6, the J call TRBJ2-6, with D possibly matching TRBD1 (6 bases). V was clipped by 5 bases and J by 4 bases, with 24 bases between them. The CDR3 extends over 19 amino acids. Germline V gives CDR1 MNHNY, CDR2 SVGAGI (reference sequence). The CDR3 loop is CASSPKMAGAVGGANVLTF. The DNA for the CDR3 is TGTGCCAGCAGTCCCAAAATGGCAGGGGCCGTTGGCGGGGCCAACGTCCTGACTTTC.

The CDR3, as DNA: TGTGCCACCAGTGAGGGGGGGGCAGGAGATACGCAGTATTTT. This translates into CATSEGGAGDTQYF. V and J are TRBV24-1 and TRBJ2-3, with a tentative D call TRBD2 (7 bases). The CDR3 totals 14 residues. Deletions cut 4 bases from V and 5 bases from J, with 12 bases between. Germline CDR1 reads KGHDR; CDR2 reads SFDVKD.

The CDR3 DNA reads as TGTGCCAGCAGTGAAGTCGTCAGGGGTAATCAGCCCCAGCATTTT. Protein product: CASSEVVRGNQPQHF. This sequence joins TRBV2 and TRBJ1-5; TRBD1 is a possible D gene (6 bases). The CDR3 covers 15 residues. Germline V gives CDR1 SNHLY, CDR2 FYNNEI. Between the trimmed V and J ends, which lost 1 base and 4 bases, there was a span of 11 bases. Looking up the rest from reference TRBV2 and TRBJ1-5 gives the full variable domain: EPEVTQTPSHQVTQMGQEVILRCVPISNHLYFYWYRQILGQKVEFLVSFYNNEISEKSEIFDDQFSVERPDGSNFTLKIRSTKLEDSAMYFCASSEVVRGNQPQHFGDGTRLSIL.

This chain uses TRBV5-1 with TRBJ1-1; TRBD1 agrees at 8 bases. The CDR3 length is 14 residues. The germline gives CDR1 SGHRS, CDR2 YFSETQ. V lost 4 bases and J lost 6; bases outside the gene matches: 8. Here the CDR3 reads CASSKQGQGPEAFF. CDR3 DNA: TGCGCCAGCAGCAAGCAAGGACAGGGCCCTGAAGCTTTCTTT.

This chain joins TRBV7-8 and TRBJ2-3; TRBD2 agrees at 8 bases. Germline CDR1 and CDR2: SGHVS and FQNEAQ. V was pared by 5 bases and J by 2 bases, with 9 bases of the junction left unmatched. CDR3 length equals 16 residues. The CDR3 spells CASSPGGRGLTDTQYF. CDR3 nucleotide sequence: TGTGCCAGCAGCCCGGGAGGGCGGGGGCTCACAGATACGCAGTATTTT.

The rearrangement uses TRBV5-4 and TRBJ2-5; possible D gene TRBD1, 6 bases. The CDR3 is made up of 13 amino acids. V was shortened by 8 bases and J by 3 bases, with 14 bases between the two germline ends. Per the germline V gene, CDR1 is SGHNT and CDR2 is YYREEE (reference sequence). The CDR3 here is CASSWGREETQYF. In DNA form, the CDR3 reads TGTGCCAGTTCATGGGGGCGCGAAGAGACCCAGTACTTC.

V usage is TRBV2 and J usage is TRBJ2-5; the D gene is possibly TRBD2 (6 bases). In germline, CDR1 is SNHLY, CDR2 FYNNEI. The CDR3 spans 13 residues. V was clipped by 9 bases and J by 5 bases, with 16 bases between them. In DNA, the CDR3 is TGTGCCAGTGGGGAGGTCCTCCTGGAGACCCAGTACTTC. This gives the protein CASGEVLLETQYF.

The rearrangement links TRBV5-1 to TRBJ1-2, with 9 bases matching TRBD1. Germline-derived CDR1 and CDR2 are SGHRS and YFSETQ. This CDR3 has 15 residues. V shed 3 bases, J shed 4 bases, and the junction held 7 bases outside the gene matches. The CDR3 spells CASSSTTTGGYGYTF. In DNA form, the CDR3 reads TGCGCCAGCAGCTCGACCACGACAGGGGGCTATGGCTACACCTTC.

J is TRBJ2-2 and V is TRBV18; D not resolved. Germline-derived CDR1 and CDR2 are KGHSH and LQKENI. This CDR3 spans 13 amino acids. The V end lost 3 bases, the J end lost 7 bases, and 9 bases lay between the germline ends. This chain's CDR3 is CASSPRENGELFF. DNA for the CDR3: TGTGCCAGCTCACCGAGAGAAAACGGGGAGCTGTTTTTT.

The genes are TRBV6-6 and TRBJ1-5, with 12 nucleotides matching TRBD1. The CDR3 sequence is 21 residues long. V was pared by 5 bases and J by 6 bases, with 23 bases of the junction left unmatched. Germline CDR1 reads MNHNY; CDR2 reads SVGAGI (reference sequence). CDR3 sequence reads: CASSLTTSRDRGRLVGQPQHF. Here the CDR3 DNA reads TGTGCCAGCAGTCTTACGACCTCCCGGGACAGGGGGCGCCTGGTCGGTCAGCCCCAGCATTTT.

The chain carries TRBV2 and TRBJ1-5; 10 bases are a match to TRBD1. The CDR3 is 15 amino acids. Per the germline V gene, CDR1 is SNHLY and CDR2 is FYNNEI. J gave up 3 bases and V 4 bases, and 3 bases lay outside the gene matches. This chain's CDR3 is CASSGDRGNNQPQHF. CDR3 nucleotides: TGTGCCAGCAGTGGGGACAGGGGAAACAATCAGCCCCAGCATTTT.

The chain recombines TRBV6-2 or TRBV6-3 with TRBJ2-2, with 8 bases identical to TRBD1. V was clipped by 5 bases and J by 5 bases; unmatched bases: 10. From germline, CDR1 is MNHEY and CDR2 SVGEGT. This CDR3 region has 16 residues. The CDR3: CASSLEGQGITGELFF. The CDR3 DNA is TGTGCCAGCAGTCTTGAAGGACAGGGAATTACCGGGGAGCTGTTTTTT.